This T cell receptor beta chain was recorded in a study of Ad26.COV2.S vaccination and SARS-CoV-2 variants. Study overall: Donor was one of the participants in the Ad26.COV2.S arm of the COV1001 trial.

The sample's treatment: over 15 received Ad26.COV2.S at low or high dose, single or two shots; several received placebo; per-sample allocation not given. Sampling was done on day 63 after the first vaccine or placebo injection. Sequenced by immunoSEQ multiplex PCR; TCRdb stores in-frame clones only, minus some. The sample lists hundreds of thousands of clones, around nine tenths occurring once. This clonotype originated in a person between 18 and 65 years old who received the Ad26.COV2.S COVID-19 vaccine or a placebo. The specimen was peripheral blood, collected in a trial of Ad26.COV2.S vaccine versus placebo.

CDR3 coding DNA: TGCGCCAGCAGCCCCCGCCAGGGGGCTTACGAGCAGTACTTC. Translation gives CASSPRQGAYEQYF. This chain uses TRBV5-1 with TRBJ2-7; 8 bases are shared with TRBD1. Unmatched junction bases numbered 7, after V lost 4 bases and J lost 4 bases. Germline V gives CDR1 SGHRS, CDR2 YFSETQ. This CDR3 is 14 amino acids long. The full variable domain, with the rest looked up from reference TRBV5-1 and TRBJ2-7, is KAGVTQTPRYLIKTRGQQVTLSCSPISGHRSVSWYQQTPGQGLQFLFEYFSETQRNKGNFPGRFSGRQFSNSRSEMNVSTLELGDSALYLCASSPRQGAYEQYFGPGTRLTVT.